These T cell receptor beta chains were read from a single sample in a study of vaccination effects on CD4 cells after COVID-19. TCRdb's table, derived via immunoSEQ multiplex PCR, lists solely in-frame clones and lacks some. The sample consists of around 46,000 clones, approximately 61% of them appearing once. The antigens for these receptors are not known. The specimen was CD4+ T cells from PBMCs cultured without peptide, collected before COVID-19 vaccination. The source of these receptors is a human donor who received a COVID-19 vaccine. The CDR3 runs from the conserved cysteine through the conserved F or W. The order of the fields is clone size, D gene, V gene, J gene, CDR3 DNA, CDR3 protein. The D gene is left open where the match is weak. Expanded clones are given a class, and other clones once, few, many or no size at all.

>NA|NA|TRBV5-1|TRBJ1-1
TGCGCCAGCACTATGGAGGGGGGGAAGAACACTGAAGCTTTCTTT
CASTMEGGKNTEAFF
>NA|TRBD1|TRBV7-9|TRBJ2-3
TGTGCCAGCAGCTTGACAGGGGTGAGCACAGATACGCAGTATTTT
CASSLTGVSTDTQYF
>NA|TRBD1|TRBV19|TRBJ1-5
TGTGCCAGTAGTAGGGAGACAGGGGGCAATCAGCCCCAGCATTTT
CASSRETGGNQPQHF
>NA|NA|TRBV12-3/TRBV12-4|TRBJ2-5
TGTGCCAGCAGTTTAGGTGCAGAGACCCAGTACTTC
CASSLGAETQYF
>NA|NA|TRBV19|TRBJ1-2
TGTGCCAGTAGTTTGGGTGGCGGCTACACCTTC
CASSLGGGYTF
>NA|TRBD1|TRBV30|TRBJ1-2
TGTGCCTGGAGTCAAGACAGGGGTAGTGGCTACACCTTC
CAWSQDRGSGYTF
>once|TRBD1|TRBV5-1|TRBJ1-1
TGCGCCAGCGCCTCCGGGACAGGAAACACTGAAGCTTTCTTT
CASASGTGNTEAFF
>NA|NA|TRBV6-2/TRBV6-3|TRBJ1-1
TGTGCCAGCAGTTACTCAGGGATGGCTGAAGCTTTCTTT
CASSYSGMAEAFF
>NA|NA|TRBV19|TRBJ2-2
TGTGCCAGTAGTATAGAGAAGGGGCAGCTGTTTTTT
CASSIEKGQLFF
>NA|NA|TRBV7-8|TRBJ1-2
TGTGCCAGCAGCTTAGGTTGGGGCAGGTCTACTAACTATGGCTACACCTTC
CASSLGWGRSTNYGYTF
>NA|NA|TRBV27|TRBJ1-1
TGTGCCAGCAGTTTTTACCGGGACCTTAACACTGAAGCTTTCTTT
CASSFYRDLNTEAFF
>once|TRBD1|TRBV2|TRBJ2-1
TGTGCCAGCAGTGAACAAACAGGGGGCCTCGGGTTCTTC
CASSEQTGGLGFF
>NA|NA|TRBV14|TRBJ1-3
TGTGCCAGCAGCCAAGTTCGGACAGTCAAGACCCCGGGAAACACCATATATTTT
CASSQVRTVKTPGNTIYF
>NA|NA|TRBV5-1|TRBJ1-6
TGCGCCAGCAGCTTGACAGGGATTGATTCACCCCTCCACTTT
CASSLTGIDSPLHF
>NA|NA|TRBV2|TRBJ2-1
TGTGCCAGCACTCACTGGAGAACAGGACTCTCCTACAATGAGCAGTTCTTC
CASTHWRTGLSYNEQFF
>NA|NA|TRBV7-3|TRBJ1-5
TGTGCCAGCAGCTTACTGTGGGGCAATCAGCCCCAGCATTTT
CASSLLWGNQPQHF
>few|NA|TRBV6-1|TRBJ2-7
TGTGCCAGCAGTGAAATGAGTAGCGGCCGCTACGAGCAGTACTTC
CASSEMSSGRYEQYF
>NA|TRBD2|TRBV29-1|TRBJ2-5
TGCAGCGTGCCTTGGGGGGGAAAAGAAGAGACCCAGTACTTC
CSVPWGGKEETQYF
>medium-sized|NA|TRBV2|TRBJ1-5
TGTGCCAGCAGCTTAGGGGAAGGCCAGCCCCAGCATTTT
CASSLGEGQPQHF
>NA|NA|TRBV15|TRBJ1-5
TGTGCCACCAGCAGAGATAGGGGTTTCAGAAATCAGCCCCAGCATTTT
CATSRDRGFRNQPQHF
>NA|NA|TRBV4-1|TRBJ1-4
TGCGCCAGCAGCCAAGATGGGGCAGGGTATGGTGAAAAACTGTTTTTT
CASSQDGAGYGEKLFF
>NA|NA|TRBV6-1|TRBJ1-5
TGTGCCAGCAGCAGCGGGTGGGATAGCAATCAGCCCCAGCATTTT
CASSSGWDSNQPQHF
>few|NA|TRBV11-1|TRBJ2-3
TGTGCCAGCAGCCTAAGGGGCCCGGCAGATACGCAGTATTTT
CASSLRGPADTQYF
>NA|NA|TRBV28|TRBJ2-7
TGTGCCAGCAGTTTGAGGTCCCTATCCTACGAGCAGTACTTC
CASSLRSLSYEQYF
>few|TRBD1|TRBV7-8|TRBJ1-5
TGTGCCAGCCGGGACAGCATGAATCAGCCCCAGCATTTT
CASRDSMNQPQHF
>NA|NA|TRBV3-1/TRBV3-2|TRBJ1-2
TGTGCCAGCAGCCAAGAAGGGAGGGTTGGGATCTATGGCTACACCTTC
CASSQEGRVGIYGYTF
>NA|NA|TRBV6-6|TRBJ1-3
TGTGCCAGCAAGGCAGGGAGGACTGGAAACACCATATATTTT
CASKAGRTGNTIYF
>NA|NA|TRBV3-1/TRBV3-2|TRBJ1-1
TGTGCCAGCAGCCGCCGACAGGACCTGAACACTGAAGCTTTCTTT
CASSRRQDLNTEAFF
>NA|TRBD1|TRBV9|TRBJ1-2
TGTGCCAGCAGCGTAGGGACAGGGAACTATGGCTACACCTTC
CASSVGTGNYGYTF
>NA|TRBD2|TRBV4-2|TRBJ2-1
TGTGCCAGCAGCCAAGAGGCCGGACTAGCGGCCCGTGGTGAGCAGTTCTTC
CASSQEAGLAARGEQFF
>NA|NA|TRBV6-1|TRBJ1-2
TGTGCCAGCAGTGAGTCTCCTAACTATGGCTACACCTTC
CASSESPNYGYTF
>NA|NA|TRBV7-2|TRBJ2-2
TGTGCCAGCAGCTTAGAGAACAACAGGGTGAGGGAGCTGTTTTTT
CASSLENNRVRELFF
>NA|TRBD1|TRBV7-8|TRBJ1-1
TGTGCCAGCAGCGACGGGACAGGGGGCATGAACACTGAAGCTTTCTTT
CASSDGTGGMNTEAFF
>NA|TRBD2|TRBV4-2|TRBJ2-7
TGTGCCAGCAGCCAAGATATAGCGGGGAGGTACGAGCAGTACTTC
CASSQDIAGRYEQYF
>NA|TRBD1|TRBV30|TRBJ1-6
TGTGCCTGGTGCAGGAGGTTAGGACAGGGATTGTCACCCCTCCACTTT
CAWCRRLGQGLSPLHF
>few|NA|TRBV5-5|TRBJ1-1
TGTGCCAGCAGCTTGGATGGGAGAGGGGGATTAGAAGCTTTCTTT
CASSLDGRGGLEAFF
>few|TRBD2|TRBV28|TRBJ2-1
TGTGCCAGCAGGAATCCGGGACTAGTCTCCAATGAGCAGTTCTTC
CASRNPGLVSNEQFF
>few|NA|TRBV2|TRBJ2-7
TGTGCCAGCAGTGAAGAAGCGAGTATTCTTTCCGAGCAGTACTTC
CASSEEASILSEQYF
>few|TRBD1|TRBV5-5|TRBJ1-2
TGTGCCAGCAGCGGGGGACAGGGACGAGAGGGCTACACCTTC
CASSGGQGREGYTF
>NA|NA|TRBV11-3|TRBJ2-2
TGTGCCAGCAGCTTCAGGACGGGGAACACCGGGGAGCTGTTTTTT
CASSFRTGNTGELFF
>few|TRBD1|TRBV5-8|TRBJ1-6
TGTGCCAGCAGCTTCACAGGGGGTGGGGGTTCACCCCTCCACTTT
CASSFTGGGGSPLHF
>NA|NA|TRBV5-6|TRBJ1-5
TGTGCCAGCAGTAGCTATCAGCCCCAGCATTTT
CASSSYQPQHF
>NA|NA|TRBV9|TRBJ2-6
TGTGCCAGCAGCGTTTCAGGGGCTGGGGCCAACGTCCTGACTTTC
CASSVSGAGANVLTF
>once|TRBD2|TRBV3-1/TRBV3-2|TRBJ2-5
TGTGCCAGCAGCCGACTAGCGGGGGGGTGGGAGACCCAGTACTTC
CASSRLAGGWETQYF
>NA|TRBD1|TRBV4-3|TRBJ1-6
TGCGCCAGCAGCCAAGACGGGACAGGGGTGGGCAATTCACCCCTCCACTTT
CASSQDGTGVGNSPLHF
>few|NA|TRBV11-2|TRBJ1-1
TGTGCCAGCAGCTTAGATGGGGGTGAAGCTTTCTTT
CASSLDGGEAFF
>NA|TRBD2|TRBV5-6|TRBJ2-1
TGTGCCAGCAGCCCGAGGGGACTAGCGGGGGGGACGCAGTTCTTC
CASSPRGLAGGTQFF
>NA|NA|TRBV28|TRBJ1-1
TGTGCCAGCAGCCCAGCAGAGTGGATAGCTTTCTTT
CASSPAEWIAFF
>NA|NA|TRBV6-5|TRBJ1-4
TGTGCCAGCAGCGGACGGAGAAATGAAAAACTGTTTTTT
CASSGRRNEKLFF